The 10 T cell receptor beta chains listed next were all sequenced from one sample in a study of blood T cell repertoires in COVID-19. Sequencing was performed with immunoSEQ multiplex PCR; in TCRdb, only in-frame clones are kept and a portion is missing. The sample lists under 170,000 clones; approximately 86% were seen once. Sequencing used peripheral blood. The receptors derive from a man between 70 and 80 years old with acute or convalescent COVID-19.

V usage is TRBV7-3 and J usage is TRBJ2-2, with D tentatively TRBD1 (6 bases). The CDR3 totals 13 residues. V lost 6 bases, J lost 5 bases, and 10 bases lay in between. Germline-derived CDR1 and CDR2 are SGHTA and FQGTGA. CDR3 coding DNA: TGTGCCAGCAGGCCTACAGGGACCGGGGAGCTGTTTTTT. Translated, it gives CASRPTGTGELFF. The full variable domain, rest sourced from reference TRBV7-3 and TRBJ2-2, is GAGVSQTPSNKVTEKGKYVELRCDPISGHTALYWYRQSLGQGPEFLIYFQGTGAADDSGLPNDRFFAVRPEGSVSTLKIQRTERGDSAVYLCASRPTGTGELFFGEGSRLTVL.

The chain couples TRBV7-2 to TRBJ1-4; D is ambiguous. The V gene lost 8 bases and the J gene lost 5 bases, with 21 bases spanning the gap. The CDR3 has 16 amino acids. CDR1 and CDR2 from the germline V gene are SGHTA and FQGNSA. This chain's CDR3 is CASGVGVGSLNEKLFF. CDR3 DNA sequence: TGTGCCAGCGGGGTGGGAGTGGGCAGTCTAAATGAAAAACTGTTTTTT. Complete variable domain (other parts from reference TRBV7-2 and TRBJ1-4): GAGVSQSPSNKVTEKGKDVELRCDPISGHTALYWYRQSLGQGLEFLIYFQGNSAPDKSGLPSDRFSAERTGGSVSTLTIQRTQQEDSAVYLCASGVGVGSLNEKLFFGSGTQLSVL.

The J gene is TRBJ2-3, the V gene TRBV5-8; 10 bases match TRBD1. Germline loops: CDR1 SGHTS, CDR2 YDEGEE. The J segment lost 5 bases and the V segment lost 2 bases, leaving 5 bases of the junction unmatched. This CDR3 spans 15 amino acids. The CDR3 loop is CASSFRQGALDTQYF. In nucleotides, the CDR3 is TGTGCCAGCAGCTTTCGACAGGGGGCTTTAGATACGCAGTATTTT.

The genes are TRBV18 and TRBJ2-5; a possible D gene is TRBD2 (6 bases). Germline V gene data show CDR1 as KGHSH and CDR2 as LQKENI. The CDR3 sequence is 15 residues long. V dropped 3 bases and J dropped 0 bases, with 11 bases sitting between them. This chain's CDR3 is CASSPFERDQETQYF. The CDR3 DNA is TGTGCCAGCTCACCTTTCGAGCGGGACCAAGAGACCCAGTACTTC.

Of note for this clone: The sample holds other DNA sequences that translate to the same CDR3. The chain uses TRBV5-1 and TRBJ2-7; D gene ambiguous. The CDR3 covers 13 residues. Trimming left V 1 base short and J 1 base short, with 6 bases between. From germline, CDR1 is SGHRS and CDR2 YFSETQ. The DNA of the CDR3 is TGCGCCAGCAGCTTGACGGTATCCTACGAGCAGTACTTC. This gives the protein CASSLTVSYEQYF. Full variable domain (remainder filled in from reference TRBV5-1 and TRBJ2-7): KAGVTQTPRYLIKTRGQQVTLSCSPISGHRSVSWYQQTPGQGLQFLFEYFSETQRNKGNFPGRFSGRQFSNSRSEMNVSTLELGDSALYLCASSLTVSYEQYFGPGTRLTVT.

V gene TRBV11-3 combines with J gene TRBJ2-5; no clear D gene. Germline V lookup: CDR1 SGHNT, CDR2 YENEEA. This CDR3 is 13 amino acids long. V gave up 1 base and J gave up 2 bases, with 5 bases separating them. Written as DNA, the CDR3 is TGTGCCAGCAGCTTAGGGCAGCAAGAGACCCAGTACTTC. Its translation is CASSLGQQETQYF.

This chain joins TRBV24-1 and TRBJ2-3; D is undetermined. The CDR3 consists of 14 residues. Germline CDR1 reads KGHDR; CDR2 reads SFDVKD. V was clipped by 4 bases and J by 0 bases, with 7 bases between them. The CDR3 loop reads CATSDQASTDTQYF. For the CDR3, the DNA is TGTGCCACCAGTGACCAGGCTAGCACAGATACGCAGTATTTT.

This sequence joins TRBV6-5 and TRBJ2-3, with D maybe TRBD1 (6 bases). From germline, CDR1 is MNHEY and CDR2 SVGAGI. The CDR3 runs 13 residues. Trimming removed 7 bases from V and 1 base from J, with 9 bases in between. The CDR3 protein is CASKAGGTDTQYF. For the CDR3, the DNA is TGTGCCAGCAAGGCAGGGGGCACAGATACGCAGTATTTT.

The chain combines TRBV19 with TRBJ1-5, with D uncertain. The V gene's germline CDR1 is LNHDA and CDR2 SQIVND (reference sequence). Trimming stripped 3 bases from V and 2 bases from J, with 11 bases between. The CDR3 is 15 residues long. The CDR3 coding sequence is TGTGCCAGTAGTATTGAGGGTTCGGGCAATCAGCCCCAGCATTTT. Its translation: CASSIEGSGNQPQHF.

This clone came up once. The genes are TRBV9 and TRBJ1-1, with D perhaps matching TRBD1 (5 bases). Germline lookup yields CDR1 SGDLS and CDR2 YYNGEE. Trimming removed 0 bases at V and 7 bases at J, with 16 bases between. The CDR3 is 15 residues long. The CDR3 coding sequence is TGTGCCAGCAGCGTAGTCCCAGGGAGGGTAGGTGAAGCTTTCTTT. Translating it yields CASSVVPGRVGEAFF.